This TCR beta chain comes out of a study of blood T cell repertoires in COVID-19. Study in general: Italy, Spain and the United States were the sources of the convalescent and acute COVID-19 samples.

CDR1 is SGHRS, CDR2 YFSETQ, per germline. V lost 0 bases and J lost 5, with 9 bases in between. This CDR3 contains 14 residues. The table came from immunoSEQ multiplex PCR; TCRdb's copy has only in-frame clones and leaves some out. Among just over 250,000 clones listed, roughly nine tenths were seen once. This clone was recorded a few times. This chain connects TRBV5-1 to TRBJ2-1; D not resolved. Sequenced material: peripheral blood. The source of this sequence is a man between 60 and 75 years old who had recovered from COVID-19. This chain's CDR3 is CASSLGQVNNEQFF. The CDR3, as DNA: TGCGCCAGCAGCTTGGGGCAGGTCAACAATGAGCAGTTCTTC.